This T cell receptor beta chain comes out of a study of T-cell reconstitution after alpha-beta-depleted transplantation in children. Findings of the study overall: Expanded graft clones numbering several hundred reportedly gave rise to alpha-beta T cells about two months after transplant.

CDR3 length: 16 amino acids. Trimming took 0 bases from V and 4 from J; bases not matched to a gene: 5. Germline V gene sequence: CDR1 SGHRS, CDR2 YFSETQ. This clonotype was detected many times. Its antigen is undetermined. The library targeted TCRbeta and was prepared with unique molecular identifiers. TCRdb called the PCR reads again in MiXCR, with one record for every CDR3 protein. The data show hundreds of thousands of distinct CDR3 sequences, roughly 7.7% seen once. The TCR originated in a male patient under 18 who had a stem cell transplant for acute lymphoblastic leukemia, so the T cells may come from the graft donor. This specimen consisted of PBMCs, mostly from graft donor cells, obtained 180 days after TCRalphabeta/CD19-depleted stem cell transplant. This chain links TRBV5-1 with TRBJ2-3; the match to TRBD2 covers 10 bases. CDR3 residues: CASSLEVAGGSDTQYF. CDR3 in DNA: TGCGCCAGCAGCTTGGAGGTAGCGGGGGGATCAGATACGCAGTATTTT. Full variable domain (rest looked up from reference TRBV5-1 and TRBJ2-3): KAGVTQTPRYLIKTRGQQVTLSCSPISGHRSVSWYQQTPGQGLQFLFEYFSETQRNKGNFPGRFSGRQFSNSRSEMNVSTLELGDSALYLCASSLEVAGGSDTQYFGPGTRLTVL.